This TCR beta chain is from a study of blood T cells in healthy people across ages. General observations from the study: PBMCs were not sorted, which prevented a conclusive comparison of naive versus antigen-experienced cells. Naive T cell percentage showed a strong correlation with the diversity of TCR beta.

With V trimmed by 0 bases and J by 4 bases, 5 bases remained unmatched. The CDR3 totals 15 residues. Germline CDR1 reads SGDLS; CDR2 reads YYNGEE. About this clonotype: Antigen unknown.

Isolation recovered at least 6.5 million PBMCs from every sample. Total RNA extracted from each sample amounted to at least 5 micrograms. Through a sample-barcoded 5' primer and a J-beta primer mix, a second PCR was run for about 7 to 12 cycles. TCRdb reprocessed the 5' RACE reads via MiXCR and lists one record per CDR3 protein. The sample yields approximately 1,700,000 distinct CDR3 sequences, roughly two fifths seen once. Material for sequencing was blood. The origin of this receptor is a human donor in good health. The chain combines TRBV9 with TRBJ2-7; 9 nucleotides agree with TRBD2. The CDR3 sequence is CASSVDSSGAYEQYF. In DNA, the CDR3 is TGTGCCAGCAGCGTAGATTCTAGCGGGGCATACGAGCAGTACTTC. The variable domain in full, with the rest retrieved from reference TRBV9 and TRBJ2-7, is DSGVTQTPKHLITATGQRVTLRCSPRSGDLSVYWYQQSLDQGLQFLIQYYNGEERAKGNILERFSAQQFPDLHSELNLSSLELGDSALYFCASSVDSSGAYEQYFGPGTRLTVT.